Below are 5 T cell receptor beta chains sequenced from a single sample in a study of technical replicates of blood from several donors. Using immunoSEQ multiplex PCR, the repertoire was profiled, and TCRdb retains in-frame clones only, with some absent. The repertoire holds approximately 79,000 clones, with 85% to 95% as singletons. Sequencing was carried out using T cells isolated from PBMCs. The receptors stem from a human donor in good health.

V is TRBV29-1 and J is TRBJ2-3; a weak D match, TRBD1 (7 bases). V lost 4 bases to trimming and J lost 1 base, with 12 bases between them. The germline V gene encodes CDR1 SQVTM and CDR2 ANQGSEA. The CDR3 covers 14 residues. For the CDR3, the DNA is TGCAGCGTTGGACAGGGAGGCGGCACAGATACGCAGTATTTT. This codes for CSVGQGGGTDTQYF.

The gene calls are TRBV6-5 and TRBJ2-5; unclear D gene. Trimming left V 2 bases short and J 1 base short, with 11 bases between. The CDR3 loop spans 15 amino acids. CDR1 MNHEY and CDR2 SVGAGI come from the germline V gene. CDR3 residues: CASSYPTSGQETQYF. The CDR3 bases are TGTGCCAGCAGTTACCCTACGTCTGGCCAAGAGACCCAGTACTTC.

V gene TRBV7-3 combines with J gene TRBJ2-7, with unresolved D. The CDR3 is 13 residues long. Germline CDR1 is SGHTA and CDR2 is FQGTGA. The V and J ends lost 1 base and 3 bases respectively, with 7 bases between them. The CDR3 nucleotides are TGTGCCAGCAGCTTAAGCCAGTACTACGAGCAGTACTTC. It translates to CASSLSQYYEQYF.

As DNA, the CDR3 is TGTGCCAGCAGCTTAGTTCCTTATCCTTGGGCAGTGCAGAACACTGAAGCTTTCTTT. It translates to CASSLVPYPWAVQNTEAFF. The rearrangement links TRBV11-3 to TRBJ1-1; D is undetermined. The germline V and J ends were trimmed by 1 base and 1 base, with 22 bases remaining between them. This CDR3 comprises 19 residues. Germline assignment: CDR1 SGHNT and CDR2 YENEEA.

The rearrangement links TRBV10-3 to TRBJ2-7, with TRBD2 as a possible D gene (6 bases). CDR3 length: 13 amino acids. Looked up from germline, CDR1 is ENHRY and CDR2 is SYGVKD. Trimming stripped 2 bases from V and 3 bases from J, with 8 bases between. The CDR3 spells CAISERGNYEQYF. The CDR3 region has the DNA TGTGCCATCAGTGAGCGCGGGAACTACGAGCAGTACTTC.